These 31 T cell receptor beta chains came from one sample sequenced in a study of shared clonotypes between healthy human individuals. Assay used: immunoSEQ multiplex PCR; TCRdb lists only in-frame clones, some missing. The sample has some 2,100,000 clones; approximately 96% are singletons. Sequencing input: naive CD4+ T cells sorted from blood. Subset here: CD45RA+ positively selected. Receptors originate from a man between 18 and 29 years old in good health.

The chain employs TRBV7-2 and TRBJ1-2; D uncertain. The CDR3 runs to 13 residues. Germline V lookup: CDR1 SGHTA, CDR2 FQGNSA. Trimming removed 5 bases from V and 8 bases from J, with 15 bases in between. DNA for the CDR3: TGTGCCAGCAGCGCAGGACTCTTGAGGGGCTACACCTTC. Translating gives CASSAGLLRGYTF.

This clone appeared a single time. The J gene is TRBJ2-3, the V gene TRBV7-2, with TRBD1 matching 8 bases. V dropped 1 base and J dropped 1; count of bases not matched to a gene: 4. Per the germline V gene, CDR1 is SGHTA and CDR2 is FQGNSA. The CDR3 has 16 residues. The CDR3, as DNA: TGTGCCAGCAGCTTAGGGCAGGGGGCACGCACAGATACGCAGTATTTT. This codes for CASSLGQGARTDTQYF.

This clone occurred once. The chain links TRBV28 to TRBJ2-7, with D possibly being TRBD1 or TRBD2 (5 bases each). The V and J ends lost 3 bases and 3 bases respectively, with 12 bases between them. The length of the CDR3 is 14 residues. Looked up from germline, CDR1 is MDHEN and CDR2 is SYDVKM. CDR3 in amino acids: CASSLSGTLYEQYF. Here the CDR3 DNA reads TGTGCCAGCAGTTTGTCAGGGACCCTCTACGAGCAGTACTTC.

The chain links TRBV5-1 to TRBJ2-7; no definite D call. The V end lost 5 bases, the J end lost 0 bases, and 12 bases lay between the germline ends. Looked up from germline, CDR1 is SGHRS and CDR2 is YFSETQ. This CDR3 spans 14 amino acids. The CDR3 here is CASRYTPDSYEQYF. As DNA, the CDR3 is TGCGCCAGCAGGTACACCCCGGACTCCTACGAGCAGTACTTC.

This clone was picked up many times. The chain has TRBV11-2 and TRBJ2-7; 7 positions match TRBD1. CDR3 length: 13 residues. J was trimmed by 3 bases and V by 4 bases; bases with no gene match: 3. Germline-derived CDR1 and CDR2 are SGHAT and FQNNGV. The CDR3 bases are TGTGCCAGCAGCTACTGGGACAGCTACGAGCAGTACTTC. The encoded protein is CASSYWDSYEQYF.

The chain joins TRBV19 to TRBJ1-1; no firm D call. This CDR3 has 14 residues. CDR1 is LNHDA, CDR2 SQIVND, per germline (reference sequence). Trimming removed 3 bases at V and 4 bases at J, with 12 bases between. The DNA of the CDR3 is TGTGCCAGTAGTATCATGGGTTCCCGCACTGAAGCTTTCTTT. Protein product: CASSIMGSRTEAFF. The variable domain in full, completed from reference TRBV19 and TRBJ1-1, reads DGGITQSPKYLFRKEGQNVTLSCEQNLNHDAMYWYRQDPGQGLRLIYYSQIVNDFQKGDIAEGYSVSREKKESFPLTVTSAQKNPTAFYLCASSIMGSRTEAFFGQGTRLTVV.

CDR3 loop: CASSLGLGLAGDNEQFF. The CDR3 DNA is TGTGCCAGCAGTTTAGGGCTTGGACTAGCGGGCGACAATGAGCAGTTCTTC. The V and J genes are TRBV27 and TRBJ2-1, with TRBD2 identical over 11 bases. The CDR3 runs 17 residues. The J segment lost 5 bases and the V segment lost 2 bases, leaving 8 bases of the junction unmatched. Looked up from germline, CDR1 is MNHEY and CDR2 is SMNVEV (reference sequence).

V usage is TRBV5-6 and J usage is TRBJ1-1; 7 nucleotides match TRBD1. Germline V gene data show CDR1 as SGHDT and CDR2 as YYEEEE. The CDR3 consists of 13 residues. After removal of 10 bases from V and 5 bases from J, the junction contained 11 bases not matched to a gene. This CDR3 is CAPGEGARTEAFF. Written as DNA, the CDR3 is TGTGCCCCGGGGGAGGGGGCGCGGACTGAAGCTTTCTTT.

The CDR3 protein is CASGLDGINQPQHF. CDR3 nucleotides: TGTGCTAGTGGTTTGGATGGTATCAATCAGCCCCAGCATTTT. V is TRBV12-5 and J is TRBJ1-5; no firm D call. The CDR3 is made up of 14 amino acids. Trimming cost V 1 base and J 3 bases, with 7 bases left between them. Germline-derived CDR1 and CDR2 are LGHNT and FRNRAP.

V gene TRBV18 combines with J gene TRBJ1-6; D gene uncertain. Trimming took 2 bases from V and 5 from J, leaving 13 bases between them. This CDR3 is built from 16 residues. Per the germline V gene, CDR1 is KGHSH and CDR2 is LQKENI. The DNA for the CDR3 is TGTGCCAGCTCACCAGAGGGCAGGACCAATAATTCACCCCTCCACTTT. It encodes CASSPEGRTNNSPLHF.

The chain uses TRBV11-3 and TRBJ2-7; possible D gene TRBD2, 6 bases. Germline loops: CDR1 SGHNT, CDR2 YENEEA. The V end lost 6 bases, the J end lost 7 bases, and 13 bases lay between the germline ends. The CDR3 extends over 12 amino acids. This chain's CDR3 is CASSYDRGEQYF. CDR3 nucleotide sequence: TGTGCCAGCAGTTATGACCGGGGGGAGCAGTACTTC.

V gene TRBV28 combines with J gene TRBJ2-7; TRBD1 might be the D (6 bases). This CDR3 region has 14 residues. Germline CDR1 reads MDHEN; CDR2 reads SYDVKM. V was trimmed by 6 bases and J by 6 bases, leaving 18 bases between them. CDR3 nucleotide sequence: TGTGCCAGCAGCCAACTCGAACTAGGGGGCGAGCAGTACTTC. Its protein product is CASSQLELGGEQYF.

This chain joins TRBV29-1 and TRBJ1-2, with TRBD1 matching 12 bases. The V and J ends lost 7 bases and 8 bases, in that order; junction bases with no gene match: 11. The CDR3 runs 14 residues. In germline, CDR1 is SQVTM, CDR2 ANQGSEA. The CDR3 DNA sequence: TGCAGCGGCGCGGAGGGACAGGGGGCGAAGGGCTACACCTTC. Amino acids: CSGAEGQGAKGYTF. The complete variable domain, with remaining parts taken from reference TRBV29-1 and TRBJ1-2, reads SAVISQKPSRDICQRGTSLTIQCQVDSQVTMMFWYRQQPGQSLTLIATANQGSEATYESGFVIDKFPISRPNLTFSTLTVSNMSPEDSSIYLCSGAEGQGAKGYTFGSGTRLTVV.

The chain joins TRBV2 to TRBJ2-2; perhaps TRBD1 as D (6 bases). Deletions cut 10 bases from V and 4 bases from J, with 22 bases between. CDR1 and CDR2 (germline): SNHLY, FYNNEI. The CDR3 runs 16 residues. The DNA of the CDR3 is TGTGCCACCCAGCCACAACAGGGTCAGGGCACCGGGGAGCTGTTTTTT. This gives the protein CATQPQQGQGTGELFF.

In this sample, this clone turned up once. The chain recombines TRBV18 with TRBJ2-7, with 8 bases matching TRBD2. From germline, CDR1 is KGHSH and CDR2 LQKENI. J gave up 3 bases and V 0 bases, and 4 bases lay outside the gene matches. CDR3 length: 15 residues. The CDR3 protein is CASSPPREGYYEQYF. The CDR3 DNA is TGTGCCAGCTCACCACCACGGGAGGGATACTACGAGCAGTACTTC.

The V call is TRBV5-4, the J call TRBJ1-2, with 7 bases that match TRBD1. CDR3 size: 15 residues. Looked up from germline, CDR1 is SGHNT and CDR2 is YYREEE (reference sequence). V lost 4 bases to trimming and J lost 4 bases; unmatched junction nucleotides: 10. CDR3 region: CASSTPGQAGYGYTF. CDR3 nucleotide sequence: TGTGCCAGCAGCACCCCAGGACAGGCTGGCTATGGCTACACCTTC. Based on the CDR3 plus reference TRBV5-4 and TRBJ1-2, the full variable domain is ETGVTQSPTHLIKTRGQQVTLRCSSQSGHNTVSWYQQALGQGPQFIFQYYREEENGRGNFPPRFSGLQFPNYSSELNVNALELDDSALYLCASSTPGQAGYGYTFGSGTRLTVV.

The chain links TRBV20-1 to TRBJ2-3; D not certain. CDR3 size: 11 residues. Germline lookup yields CDR1 DFQATT and CDR2 SNEGSKA (reference sequence). V was cut by 5 bases and J by 6 bases, with 9 bases left in between. The CDR3 protein is CSASAPDTQYF. The CDR3 DNA reads TGCAGTGCTTCGGCCCCCGATACGCAGTATTTT.

In this sample, this clone turned up once. The V and J genes are TRBV10-2 and TRBJ2-7; possible D gene TRBD1, 6 bases. The CDR3 totals 15 residues. Looked up from germline, CDR1 is WSHSY and CDR2 is SAAADI. Trimming left V 7 bases short and J 0 bases short, with 16 bases between. The CDR3 nucleotides read TGCGCCAGCACCTTGGGACATAAGAGCTCCTACGAGCAGTACTTC. Protein: CASTLGHKSSYEQYF.

Comment on this clone: This specimen includes other DNA sequences encoding the same CDR3. CDR3 sequence reads: CASSLETGKGYTF. As DNA, the CDR3 is TGCGCCAGCAGCTTGGAAACAGGGAAAGGCTACACCTTC. V and J are TRBV5-1 and TRBJ1-2; possible D gene TRBD1, 6 bases. V dropped 0 bases and J dropped 8 bases, with 11 bases sitting between them. This CDR3 spans 13 amino acids. Germline CDR1 and CDR2: SGHRS and YFSETQ.

Written as DNA, the CDR3 is TGTGCCAGCAGCTTACGACAGAACACTGAAGCTTTCTTT. Amino acid sequence: CASSLRQNTEAFF. V gene TRBV7-3 combines with J gene TRBJ1-1; D ambiguous. CDR1 is SGHTA, CDR2 FQGTGA, per germline. Trimming stripped 2 bases from V and 1 base from J, with 5 bases between. This CDR3 is 13 amino acids long.

The CDR3 region is CASSQVASYGYTF. Written as DNA, the CDR3 is TGTGCCAGCAGCCAAGTAGCCAGCTATGGCTACACCTTC. This chain links TRBV14 with TRBJ1-2; D uncertain. The CDR3 loop spans 13 amino acids. Germline loops: CDR1 SGHDN, CDR2 FVKESK. V dropped 1 base and J dropped 4 bases, with 7 bases sitting between them.

The chain combines TRBV6-5 with TRBJ1-4; 7 bases line up with TRBD1. Trimming took 10 bases from V and 8 from J; bases not matched to a gene: 13. Germline values: CDR1 MNHEY, CDR2 SVGAGI. This CDR3 spans 14 amino acids. The CDR3 region has the DNA TGTGCCACCGCCAGGGGGGGCATAGAGGAAAAACTGTTTTTT. It translates to CATARGGIEEKLFF.

V usage is TRBV10-3 and J usage is TRBJ2-4; D may be TRBD1 (6 bases). The CDR3 sequence is 13 residues long. Germline V lookup: CDR1 ENHRY, CDR2 SYGVKD. The V gene lost 10 bases and the J gene lost 0 bases, with 10 bases spanning the gap. CDR3 region: CATGELAKNIQYF. For the CDR3, the DNA is TGTGCCACAGGGGAGCTAGCCAAAAACATTCAGTACTTC.

J is TRBJ1-1 and V is TRBV19; D not certain. The germline CDR1 and CDR2 sequences are LNHDA and SQIVND (reference sequence). The CDR3 sequence is 14 residues long. V lost 7 bases to trimming and J lost 1 base, with 13 bases between them. The CDR3 DNA reads as TGTGCCAGTACCAGACTCTACTGGAACACTGAAGCTTTCTTT. This encodes CASTRLYWNTEAFF.

The chain couples TRBV7-9 to TRBJ1-1; 7 nucleotides agree with TRBD1. The CDR3 extends over 14 amino acids. CDR1 and CDR2 (germline): SEHNR, FQNEAQ (reference sequence). V lost 5 bases and J lost 1; bases outside the gene matches: 4. CDR3 coding DNA: TGTGCCAGCAGCGCACAGGGGAAGAACACTGAAGCTTTCTTT. This gives the protein CASSAQGKNTEAFF.

This chain links TRBV2 with TRBJ1-5, with no clear D. Trimming cost V 3 bases and J 7 bases, with 10 bases left between them. The germline V gene has CDR1 SNHLY and CDR2 FYNNEI. The CDR3 sequence is 13 residues long. The CDR3 coding sequence is TGTGCCAGCAGTGAGGGTCAGAGGCAGCCCCAGCATTTT. Amino acids: CASSEGQRQPQHF.

The chain has TRBV2 and TRBJ2-2; TRBD1 matches 9 bases. CDR1 is SNHLY and CDR2 is FYNNEI in the germline V gene. The J segment lost 3 bases and the V segment lost 5 bases, leaving 1 base of the junction unmatched. This CDR3 spans 14 amino acids. CDR3 nucleotide sequence: TGTGCCAGCAGTCGACAGGGGGACACCGGGGAGCTGTTTTTT. Translation: CASSRQGDTGELFF.

This clone was detected only once. The genes are TRBV5-4 and TRBJ2-3; 9 nucleotides agree with TRBD1. The germline gives CDR1 SGHNT, CDR2 YYREEE (reference sequence). The CDR3 is 15 amino acids. J lost 4 bases, V lost 0 bases, and 3 bases had no gene match. CDR3 in amino acids: CASSLGDRVADTQYF. CDR3 nucleotide sequence: TGTGCCAGCAGCTTGGGGGACAGGGTGGCAGATACGCAGTATTTT.

V and J are TRBV10-1 and TRBJ1-4, with TRBD1 as a possible D gene (6 bases). In germline, CDR1 is WNHNN, CDR2 SYGVQD (reference sequence). The CDR3 consists of 19 residues. V lost 0 bases, J lost 8 bases, and 25 bases lay in between. The CDR3 DNA reads as TGCGCCAGCAGTGAGTCGAAAAGAAGTATGGGGGCGAAATGGGAAAAACTGTTTTTT. Its protein is CASSESKRSMGAKWEKLFF.

This clone was picked up one time. The genes are TRBV7-9 and TRBJ1-2, with D maybe TRBD1 (6 bases). This CDR3 spans 13 amino acids. The germline V gene encodes CDR1 SEHNR and CDR2 FQNEAQ (reference sequence). The V end was cut by 5 bases, the J end by 5 bases, with 12 bases between. CDR3 loop: CASSRQAPYGYTF. CDR3 in DNA: TGTGCCAGCAGCCGACAGGCACCGTATGGCTACACCTTC.

The CDR3 DNA reads as TGTGCCAGCAGCCGACTCGGGGGGAGCAATTACGAGCAGTACTTC. Amino acid sequence: CASSRLGGSNYEQYF. The chain links TRBV6-5 to TRBJ2-7; 7 bases are a match to TRBD2. The CDR3 runs 15 residues. Germline CDR1 is MNHEY and CDR2 is SVGAGI. V was pared by 6 bases and J by 4 bases, with 12 bases of the junction left unmatched.